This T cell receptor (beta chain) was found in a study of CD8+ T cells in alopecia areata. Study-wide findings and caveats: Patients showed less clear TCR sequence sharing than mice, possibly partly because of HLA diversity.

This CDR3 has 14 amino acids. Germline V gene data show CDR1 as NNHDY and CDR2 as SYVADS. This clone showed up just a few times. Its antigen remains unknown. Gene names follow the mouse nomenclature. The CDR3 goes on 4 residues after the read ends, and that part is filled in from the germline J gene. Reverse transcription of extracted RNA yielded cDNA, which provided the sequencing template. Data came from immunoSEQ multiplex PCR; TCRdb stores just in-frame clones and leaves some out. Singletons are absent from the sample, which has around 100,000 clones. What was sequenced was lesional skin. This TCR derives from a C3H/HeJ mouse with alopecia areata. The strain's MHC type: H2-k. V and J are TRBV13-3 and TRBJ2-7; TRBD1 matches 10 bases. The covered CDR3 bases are TGTGCCAGCAGTACGGACAGGGGGGGATAT. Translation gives CASSTDRGGY. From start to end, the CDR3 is CASSTDRGGYEQYF.